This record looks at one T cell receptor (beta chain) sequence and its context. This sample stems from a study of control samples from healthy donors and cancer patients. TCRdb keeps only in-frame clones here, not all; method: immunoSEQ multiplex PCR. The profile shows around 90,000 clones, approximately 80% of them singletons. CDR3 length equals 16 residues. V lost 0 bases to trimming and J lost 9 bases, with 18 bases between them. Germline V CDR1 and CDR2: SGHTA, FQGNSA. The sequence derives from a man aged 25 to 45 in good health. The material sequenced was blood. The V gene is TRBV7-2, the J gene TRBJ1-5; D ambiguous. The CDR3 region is CASSLASSTSGWPQHF. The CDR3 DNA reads TGTGCCAGCAGCTTAGCGAGCAGCACCTCAGGTTGGCCCCAGCATTTT.